These T cell receptor beta chains were read from a single sample in a study of blood T cell repertoires in COVID-19. This table comes from immunoSEQ multiplex PCR, and its TCRdb copy is limited to in-frame clones, with some not included. The data contain about 100,000 clones, roughly 80% of them seen just once; the ten biggest clones take up about an eighth. Sequencing was carried out using peripheral blood. The receptors originated from a man aged 45-65 years with active or convalescent COVID-19. The CDR3 runs from the conserved cysteine through the conserved F or W. A D gene is named only where the DNA matches it firmly. The size field is filled for only some rows; it gives once, few, many or a size class.

v_gene,abundance,d_gene,j_gene,CDR3nt,CDR3aa
TRBV11-3,few,NA,TRBJ2-1,TGTGCCAGCAGCTGGAGCACAGGGAGCAATGAGCAGTTCTTC,CASSWSTGSNEQFF
TRBV24-1,NA,NA,TRBJ2-1,TGTGCCACCAGTGTCTTAGGAGACAATGAGCAGTTCTTC,CATSVLGDNEQFF
TRBV20-1,NA,NA,TRBJ2-2,TGCAGTGCTAGTAGGCAGGGTACCGGGGAGCTGTTTTTT,CSASRQGTGELFF
TRBV5-6,NA,NA,TRBJ1-3,TGTGCCAGCAGCTTGGGGTTACTCTCTGGAAACACCATATATTTT,CASSLGLLSGNTIYF
TRBV5-4,NA,TRBD1,TRBJ2-7,TGTGCCAGCAGCTTGGCCGACGGCAGGGGGAGTGAGCAGTACTTC,CASSLADGRGSEQYF
TRBV24-1,NA,NA,TRBJ1-3,TGTGCCACCAGTGATAATGCGGGACTCGGGGACGGAAACACCATATATTTT,CATSDNAGLGDGNTIYF
TRBV28,NA,NA,TRBJ1-2,TGTGCCAGCAGTTTATACGGGGCGGGGGAAGACTATGGCTACACCTTC,CASSLYGAGEDYGYTF
TRBV9,NA,NA,TRBJ1-2,TGTGCCAGCAGCGTAGAGGGGTATGGCTACACCTTC,CASSVEGYGYTF
TRBV24-1,NA,TRBD2,TRBJ2-5,TGTGCCACCAGTGATTTGCTAGCGGGACACGGGGAGACCCAGTACTTC,CATSDLLAGHGETQYF
TRBV19,NA,NA,TRBJ2-1,TGTGCCAGTAGTACAGGGATCTCCTACAATGAGCAGTTCTTC,CASSTGISYNEQFF
TRBV5-6,NA,NA,TRBJ2-5,TGTGCCAGCAGCTTCGGAGATCAAGAGACCCAGTACTTC,CASSFGDQETQYF
TRBV25-1,NA,TRBD2,TRBJ2-3,TGTGCCAGCAGTGCCGGACTAGCGGGAGTAGGTGTATTAGATACGCAGTATTTT,CASSAGLAGVGVLDTQYF
TRBV21-1,once,NA,TRBJ2-7,TGTGCCAGCACCGTCATGGGTATTTTTAGCGGGTCTAGGGAGCAGTACTTC,CASTVMGIFSGSREQYF
TRBV2,NA,NA,TRBJ1-6,TGTGCCAGCAGTGAGGAGAGCTCCTATAATTCACCCCTCCACTTT,CASSEESSYNSPLHF
TRBV7-6,NA,TRBD2,TRBJ2-3,TGTGCCAGCAGCTGGACTAGCGGGGCTCCAGATACGCAGTATTTT,CASSWTSGAPDTQYF
TRBV5-1,few,TRBD1,TRBJ1-4,TGCGCCAGCAGCGGACAAGGGGGCACTAATGAAAAACTGTTTTTT,CASSGQGGTNEKLFF